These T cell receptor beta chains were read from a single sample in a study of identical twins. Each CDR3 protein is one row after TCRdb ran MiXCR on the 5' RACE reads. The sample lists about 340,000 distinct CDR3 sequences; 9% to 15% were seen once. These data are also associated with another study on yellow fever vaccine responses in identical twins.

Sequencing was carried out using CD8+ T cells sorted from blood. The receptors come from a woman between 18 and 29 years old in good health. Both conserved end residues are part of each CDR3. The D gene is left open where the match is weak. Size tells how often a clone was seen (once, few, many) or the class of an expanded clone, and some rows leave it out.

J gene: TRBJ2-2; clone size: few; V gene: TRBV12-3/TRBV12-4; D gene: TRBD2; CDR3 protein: CASSPSGSYTGELFF; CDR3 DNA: TGTGCCAGCAGTCCTAGCGGGAGCTACACCGGGGAGCTGTTTTTT
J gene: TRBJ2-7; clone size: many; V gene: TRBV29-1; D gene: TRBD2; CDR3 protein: CSVEGGAGNYEQYF; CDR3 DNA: TGCAGCGTTGAAGGTGGAGCGGGAAACTACGAGCAGTACTTC
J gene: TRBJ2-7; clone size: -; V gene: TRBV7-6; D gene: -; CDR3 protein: CASSLGGPRYEQYF; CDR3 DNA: TGTGCCAGCAGCTTAGGGGGGCCCCGCTACGAGCAGTACTTC
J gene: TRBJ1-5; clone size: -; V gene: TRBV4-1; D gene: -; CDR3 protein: CASSQGVEGNQPQHF; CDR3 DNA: TGCGCCAGCAGCCAAGGCGTGGAGGGCAATCAGCCCCAGCATTTT
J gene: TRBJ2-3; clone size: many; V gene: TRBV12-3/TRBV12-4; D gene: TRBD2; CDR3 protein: CASSPTGTSGTDTQYF; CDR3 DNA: TGTGCCAGCAGTCCTACCGGGACTAGCGGCACAGATACGCAGTATTTT
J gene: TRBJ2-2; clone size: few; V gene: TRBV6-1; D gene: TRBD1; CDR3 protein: CASSKQGYAGELFF; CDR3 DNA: TGTGCCAGCAGTAAACAGGGGTATGCCGGGGAGCTGTTTTTT
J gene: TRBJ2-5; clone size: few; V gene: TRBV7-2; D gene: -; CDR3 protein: CASSFRTWREETQYF; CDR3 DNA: TGTGCCAGCAGCTTTCGTACCTGGCGCGAGGAGACCCAGTACTTC
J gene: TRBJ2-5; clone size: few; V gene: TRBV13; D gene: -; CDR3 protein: CASSFFTRGQETQYF; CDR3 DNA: TGTGCCAGCAGCTTTTTCACGAGGGGGCAAGAGACCCAGTACTTC
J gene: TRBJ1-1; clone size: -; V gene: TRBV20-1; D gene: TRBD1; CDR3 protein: CSASSPGQGANTEAFF; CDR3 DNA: TGCAGTGCTAGTTCCCCGGGACAGGGGGCGAACACTGAAGCTTTCTTT
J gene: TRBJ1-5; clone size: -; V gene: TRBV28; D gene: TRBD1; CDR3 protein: CASRLTGGTNQPQHF; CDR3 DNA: TGTGCCAGCAGATTAACAGGGGGCACGAATCAGCCCCAGCATTTT
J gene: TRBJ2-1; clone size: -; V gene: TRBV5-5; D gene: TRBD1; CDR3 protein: CASSLAGRGFSNEQFF; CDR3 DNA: TGTGCCAGCAGCTTGGCCGGCAGGGGGTTTAGCAATGAGCAGTTCTTC
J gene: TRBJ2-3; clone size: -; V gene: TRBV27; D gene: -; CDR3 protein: CASTFGGRDTDTQYF; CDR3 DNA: TGTGCCAGCACCTTCGGGGGGCGGGACACAGATACGCAGTATTTT
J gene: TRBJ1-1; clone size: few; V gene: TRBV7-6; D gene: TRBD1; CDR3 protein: CASSLIGDRADDTEAFF; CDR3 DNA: TGTGCCAGCAGCTTAATTGGGGACAGGGCGGACGACACTGAAGCTTTCTTT
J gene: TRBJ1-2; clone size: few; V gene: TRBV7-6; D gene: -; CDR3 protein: CASSFGQIDGYTF; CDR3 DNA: TGTGCCAGCAGCTTTGGACAGATCGATGGCTACACCTTC
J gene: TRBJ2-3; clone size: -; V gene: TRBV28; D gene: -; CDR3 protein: CASSPDNPSTDTQYF; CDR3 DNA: TGTGCCAGCAGTCCCGACAATCCGAGCACAGATACGCAGTATTTT
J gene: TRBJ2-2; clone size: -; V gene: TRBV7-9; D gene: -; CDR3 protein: CASDRLEGSFTGELFF; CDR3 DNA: TGTGCCAGCGATCGACTGGAGGGTAGCTTCACCGGGGAGCTGTTTTTT
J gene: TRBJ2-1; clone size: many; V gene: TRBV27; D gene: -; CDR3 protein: CASSLRQAPKEQFF; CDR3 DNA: TGTGCCAGCAGTTTACGGCAGGCTCCAAAAGAGCAGTTCTTC
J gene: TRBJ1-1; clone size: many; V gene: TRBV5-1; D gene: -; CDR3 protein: CASSLGSYTEAFF; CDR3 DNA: TGCGCCAGCAGCTTGGGCTCATACACTGAAGCTTTCTTT
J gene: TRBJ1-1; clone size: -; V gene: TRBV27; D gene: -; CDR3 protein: CASSPSGGITEAFF; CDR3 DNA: TGTGCCAGCAGTCCCTCCGGGGGAATCACTGAAGCTTTCTTT
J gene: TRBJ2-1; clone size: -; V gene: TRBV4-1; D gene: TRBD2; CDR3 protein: CASSPGLAGGRLQEQFF; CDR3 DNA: TGCGCCAGCAGTCCGGGACTAGCGGGGGGGCGGCTTCAGGAGCAGTTCTTC
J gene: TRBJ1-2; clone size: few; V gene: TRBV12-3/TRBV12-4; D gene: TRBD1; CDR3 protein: CASSRTGGYGYTF; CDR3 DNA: TGTGCCAGCAGCAGGACAGGGGGCTATGGCTACACCTTC
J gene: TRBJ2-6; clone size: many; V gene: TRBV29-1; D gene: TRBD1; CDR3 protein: CSVTDRGPAGANVLTF; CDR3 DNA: TGCAGCGTCACGGACAGGGGGCCTGCTGGGGCCAACGTCCTGACTTTC
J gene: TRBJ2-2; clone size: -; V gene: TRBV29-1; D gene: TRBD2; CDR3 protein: CSVESSGSGTGELFF; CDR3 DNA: TGCAGCGTTGAATCTAGCGGGAGTGGTACCGGGGAGCTGTTTTTT
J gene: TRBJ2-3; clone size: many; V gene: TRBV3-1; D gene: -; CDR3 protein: CASSQDLGERYSTDTQYF; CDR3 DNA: TGTGCCAGCAGCCAAGATTTAGGGGAACGGTATAGCACAGATACGCAGTATTTT
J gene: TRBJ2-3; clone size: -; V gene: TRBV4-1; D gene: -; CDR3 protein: CASSQIGTGSLSDTQYF; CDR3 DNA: TGCGCCAGCAGCCAAATTGGAACAGGTAGCTTATCGGATACGCAGTATTTT
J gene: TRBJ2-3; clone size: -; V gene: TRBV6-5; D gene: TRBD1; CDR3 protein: CASSSDRGLDTQYF; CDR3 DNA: TGTGCCAGCAGTTCGGACAGGGGGTTAGATACGCAGTATTTT
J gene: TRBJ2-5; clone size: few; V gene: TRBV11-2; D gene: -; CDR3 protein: CASSLFPDSQETQYF; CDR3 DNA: TGTGCCAGCAGCTTATTCCCGGACTCCCAAGAGACCCAGTACTTC
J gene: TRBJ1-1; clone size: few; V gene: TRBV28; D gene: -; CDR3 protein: CASYGVTGNTEAFF; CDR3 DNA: TGTGCCAGCTATGGGGTAACCGGGAACACTGAAGCTTTCTTT
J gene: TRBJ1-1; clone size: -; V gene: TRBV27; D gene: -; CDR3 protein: CASSFMGRNEAFF; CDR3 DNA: TGTGCCAGCAGTTTCATGGGGCGGAATGAAGCTTTCTTT
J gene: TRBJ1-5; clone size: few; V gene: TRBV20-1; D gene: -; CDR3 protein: CSASEGLQPQHF; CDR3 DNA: TGCAGTGCTAGTGAAGGGCTTCAGCCCCAGCATTTT
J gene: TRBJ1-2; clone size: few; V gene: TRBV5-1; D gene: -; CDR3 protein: CASSFRQGPYRRYGYTF; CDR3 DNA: TGCGCCAGCAGCTTTAGGCAGGGGCCCTACAGGCGATATGGCTACACCTTC
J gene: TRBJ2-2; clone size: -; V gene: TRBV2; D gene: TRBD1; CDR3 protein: CASSADRGRNTGELFF; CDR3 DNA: TGTGCCAGCAGTGCAGACAGGGGGCGAAACACCGGGGAGCTGTTTTTT
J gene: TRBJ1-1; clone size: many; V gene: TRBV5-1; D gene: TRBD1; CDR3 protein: CASSQGQHMNTEAFF; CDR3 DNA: TGCGCCAGCAGCCAGGGACAGCACATGAACACTGAAGCTTTCTTT
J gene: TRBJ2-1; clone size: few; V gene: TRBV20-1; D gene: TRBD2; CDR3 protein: CSAKRLAGESNEQFF; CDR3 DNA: TGCAGTGCTAAGCGACTAGCGGGAGAGAGCAATGAGCAGTTCTTC
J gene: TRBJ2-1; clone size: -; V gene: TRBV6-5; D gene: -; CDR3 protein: CASSYSNYNEQFF; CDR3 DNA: TGTGCCAGCAGTTACTCGAATTACAATGAGCAGTTCTTC
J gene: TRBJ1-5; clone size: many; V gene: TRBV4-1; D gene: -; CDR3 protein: CASSQDRESQPQHF; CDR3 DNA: TGCGCCAGCAGCCAAGACAGGGAGAGTCAGCCCCAGCATTTT
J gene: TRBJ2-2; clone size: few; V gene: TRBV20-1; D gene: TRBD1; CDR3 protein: CSAPFRDRSTGELFF; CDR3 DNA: TGCAGTGCTCCCTTCCGGGACAGGTCCACCGGGGAGCTGTTTTTT
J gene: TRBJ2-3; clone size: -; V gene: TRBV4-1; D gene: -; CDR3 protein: CASSQNPPGDTQYF; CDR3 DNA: TGCGCCAGCAGCCAAAATCCCCCAGGGGATACGCAGTATTTT
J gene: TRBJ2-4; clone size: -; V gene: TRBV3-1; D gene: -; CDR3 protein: CASSSPTGGLAKNIQYF; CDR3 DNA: TGTGCCAGCAGTTCCCCGACCGGGGGGCTGGCCAAAAACATTCAGTACTTC
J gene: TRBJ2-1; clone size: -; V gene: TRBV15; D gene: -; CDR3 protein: CATARTDRSPNEQFF; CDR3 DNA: TGTGCCACCGCCAGGACCGACAGAAGTCCCAATGAGCAGTTCTTC
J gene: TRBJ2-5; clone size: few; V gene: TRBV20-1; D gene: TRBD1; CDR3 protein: CSASVWDRGHGETQYF; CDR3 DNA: TGCAGTGCTAGTGTTTGGGACAGGGGGCATGGAGAGACCCAGTACTTC
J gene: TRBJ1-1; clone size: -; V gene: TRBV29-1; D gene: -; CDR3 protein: CSAETDSPEAFF; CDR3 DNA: TGCAGCGCAGAGACAGACAGCCCTGAAGCTTTCTTT
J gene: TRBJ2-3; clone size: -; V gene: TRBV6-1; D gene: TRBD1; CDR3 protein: CASRFETGGATDTQYF; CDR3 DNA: TGTGCCAGCAGATTCGAGACAGGGGGCGCAACAGATACGCAGTATTTT
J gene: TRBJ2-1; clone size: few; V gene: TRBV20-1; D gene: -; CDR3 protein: CSAIDWRAVSYNEQFF; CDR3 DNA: TGCAGTGCTATAGATTGGAGGGCCGTCTCCTACAATGAGCAGTTCTTC
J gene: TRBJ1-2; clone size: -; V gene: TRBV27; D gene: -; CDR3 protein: CASSLSTGYYGYTF; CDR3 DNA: TGTGCCAGCAGTTTATCGACTGGGTACTATGGCTACACCTTC
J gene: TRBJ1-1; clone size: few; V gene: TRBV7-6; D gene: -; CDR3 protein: CASSYSRQTEAFF; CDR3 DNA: TGTGCCAGCAGCTATTCCCGACAGACTGAAGCTTTCTTT
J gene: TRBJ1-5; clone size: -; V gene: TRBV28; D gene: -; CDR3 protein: CASSLRGRREPQHF; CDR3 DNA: TGTGCCAGCAGTTTACGGGGGCGCAGGGAGCCCCAGCATTTT
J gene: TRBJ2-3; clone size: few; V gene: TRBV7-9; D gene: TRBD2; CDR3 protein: CVSSLGGLAGVTDTQYF; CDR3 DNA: TGTGTCAGCAGCTTAGGCGGACTAGCGGGAGTAACAGATACGCAGTATTTT
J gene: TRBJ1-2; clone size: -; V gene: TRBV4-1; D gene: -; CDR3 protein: CASSTTGAGDYGYTF; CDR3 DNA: TGCGCCAGCAGCACCACCGGGGCAGGGGATTATGGCTACACCTTC
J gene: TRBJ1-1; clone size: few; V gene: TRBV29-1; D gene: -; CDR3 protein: CSVVLYSTSYQNTEAFF; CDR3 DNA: TGCAGCGTTGTCTTATATTCAACCAGCTATCAGAACACTGAAGCTTTCTTT
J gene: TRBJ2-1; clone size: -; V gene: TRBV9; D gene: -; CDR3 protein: CASSSGGIGNEQFF; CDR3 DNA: TGTGCCAGCAGTAGCGGTGGCATCGGCAATGAGCAGTTCTTC
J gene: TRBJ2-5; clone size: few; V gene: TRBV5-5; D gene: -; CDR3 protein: CASSSGEETQYF; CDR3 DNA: TGTGCCAGCAGCTCGGGGGAAGAGACCCAGTACTTC
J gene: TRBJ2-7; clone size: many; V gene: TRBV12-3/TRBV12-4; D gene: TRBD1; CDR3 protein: CASSPGTGDYEQYF; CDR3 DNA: TGTGCCAGCAGTCCCGGGACAGGCGACTACGAGCAGTACTTC
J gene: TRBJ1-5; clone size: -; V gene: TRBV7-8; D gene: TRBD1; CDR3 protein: CASTQGTNQPQHF; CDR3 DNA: TGTGCCAGCACACAGGGGACCAATCAGCCCCAGCATTTT
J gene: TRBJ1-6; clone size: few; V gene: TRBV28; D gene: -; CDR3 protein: CASSSQGPVTSPLHF; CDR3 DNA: TGTGCCAGCAGTTCCCAGGGGCCGGTCACTTCACCCCTCCACTTT
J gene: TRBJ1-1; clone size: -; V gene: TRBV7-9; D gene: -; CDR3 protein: CASSDSHTEAFF; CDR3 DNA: TGTGCCAGCTCCGACAGCCACACTGAAGCTTTCTTT
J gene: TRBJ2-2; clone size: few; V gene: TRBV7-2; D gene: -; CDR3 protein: CASSLGQWYTGELFF; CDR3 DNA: TGTGCCAGCAGCTTAGGGCAGTGGTACACCGGGGAGCTGTTTTTT
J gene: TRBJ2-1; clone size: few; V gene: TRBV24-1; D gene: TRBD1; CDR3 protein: CATSEPQGAGDNEQFF; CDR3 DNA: TGTGCCACCAGTGAGCCACAGGGGGCAGGGGACAATGAGCAGTTCTTC